These 2 T cell receptor beta chains originate from one sample sequenced in a study of cytomegalovirus exposure and HLA in healthy donors (dated by TCRdb to the late 2010s). The method was the immunoSEQ multiplex PCR assay. For the multiplex PCR, a mixture combining 60 forward primers for TCR Vbeta segments and 13 reverse primers for TCR Jbeta segments was used. In TCRdb, the immuneACCESS table is reduced to in-frame sequences with V and J assigned. These tables do not hold every clone; where another copy was compared, an unresolved V gene accounts for under half, and the others remain unexplained. The sample includes around 120,000 clones, with approximately 80% observed a single time. The ten largest clones represent about 11% of the sample. What was sequenced was PBMCs. The source of these receptors is a male donor in good health and CMV-seropositive.

The rearrangement uses TRBV18 and TRBJ2-3, with TRBD2 matching 14 bases. Trimming took 0 bases from V and 3 from J; bases not matched to a gene: 5. This CDR3 is built from 18 residues. Looked up from germline, CDR1 is KGHSH and CDR2 is LQKENI. The CDR3 DNA reads as TGTGCCAGCTCACCACCGATGGGACTAGCGGGAGTTACAGATACGCAGTATTTT. Its protein product is CASSPPMGLAGVTDTQYF. The full variable domain, in which reference TRBV18 and TRBJ2-3 provide the parts outside the CDR3, is NAGVMQNPRHLVRRRGQEARLRCSPMKGHSHVYWYRQLPEEGLKFMVYLQKENIIDESGMPKERFSAEFPKEGPSILRIQQVVRGDSAAYFCASSPPMGLAGVTDTQYFGPGTRLTVL.

The V call is TRBV7-8, the J call TRBJ2-7; 11 bases match TRBD2. The CDR3 has 15 amino acids. Germline V gene sequence: CDR1 SGHVS, CDR2 FQNEAQ. V lost 3 bases and J lost 4; bases outside the gene matches: 5. The CDR3 coding sequence is TGTGCCAGCAGCTTGGGGACTAGCGGTCTATACGAGCAGTACTTC. It translates to CASSLGTSGLYEQYF.